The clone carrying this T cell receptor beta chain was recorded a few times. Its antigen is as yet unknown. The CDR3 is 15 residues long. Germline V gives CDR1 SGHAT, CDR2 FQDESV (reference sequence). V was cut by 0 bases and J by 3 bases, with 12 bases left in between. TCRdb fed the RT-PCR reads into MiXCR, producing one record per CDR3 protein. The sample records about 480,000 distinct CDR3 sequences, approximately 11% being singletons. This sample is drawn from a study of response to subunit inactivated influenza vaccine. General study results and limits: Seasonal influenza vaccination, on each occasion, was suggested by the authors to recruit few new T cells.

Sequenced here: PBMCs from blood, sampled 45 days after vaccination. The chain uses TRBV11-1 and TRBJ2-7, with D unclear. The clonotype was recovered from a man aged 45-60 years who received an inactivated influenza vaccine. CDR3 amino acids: CASSLAFGSYYEQYF. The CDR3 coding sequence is TGTGCCAGCAGCTTAGCGTTCGGCTCTTACTACGAGCAGTACTTC.